A selection of T cell receptor beta chains follows, all from one sample in a study of blood T cells in healthy people across ages. TCRdb analysed the 5' RACE reads with MiXCR anew, one entry per CDR3 protein. The sample records 790,000 or so distinct CDR3 sequences, about 46% being singletons. Sequenced: blood. The receptors originated from a man aged 80 or over in good health. Both conserved end residues are trimmed from each CDR3. Only some rows state a clone size, as once, few, many or a class for expanded clones.

clone_size: few
v_call: TRBV7-2
j_call: TRBJ1-4
cdr3_aa: ASSPRGGAGEKLF

clone_size: few
v_call: TRBV11-2
j_call: TRBJ2-3
cdr3_aa: ASSFATDTQY

clone_size: once
v_call: TRBV6-5
j_call: TRBJ1-1
cdr3_aa: ASTDGTRRAF

clone_size: NA
v_call: TRBV6-1
j_call: TRBJ2-1
cdr3_aa: AAKFRGGLAGGLDEQF

clone_size: NA
v_call: TRBV6-2/TRBV6-3
j_call: TRBJ2-2
cdr3_aa: ASSPPPGVHTGELF

clone_size: NA
v_call: TRBV6-1
j_call: TRBJ1-1
cdr3_aa: ASSESGLVNTEAF

clone_size: few
v_call: TRBV29-1
j_call: TRBJ2-3
cdr3_aa: STGGGSGTDTQY

clone_size: once
v_call: TRBV4-1
j_call: TRBJ2-7
cdr3_aa: ASSPRQDGYEQY

clone_size: NA
v_call: TRBV27
j_call: TRBJ2-7
cdr3_aa: ASRPQRWSYEQY

clone_size: NA
v_call: TRBV12-3/TRBV12-4
j_call: TRBJ2-1
cdr3_aa: ASSPMGLASREQF

clone_size: few
v_call: TRBV5-1
j_call: NA
cdr3_aa: ASSPLGVRNEQY

clone_size: NA
v_call: TRBV11-2
j_call: TRBJ2-7
cdr3_aa: ASSLGVTYYEKQY

clone_size: NA
v_call: TRBV9
j_call: TRBJ1-2
cdr3_aa: ASSVAQTGNGYT

clone_size: few
v_call: TRBV27
j_call: TRBJ2-7
cdr3_aa: ASSKTGAAYEQY

clone_size: NA
v_call: TRBV12-3/TRBV12-4
j_call: TRBJ1-1
cdr3_aa: ASSSDGEATEAF

clone_size: NA
v_call: TRBV7-2
j_call: TRBJ2-7
cdr3_aa: ASSLALTAGAMNEQY

clone_size: NA
v_call: TRBV7-9
j_call: TRBJ2-7
cdr3_aa: ASSSKYEQY

clone_size: few
v_call: TRBV3-1
j_call: TRBJ2-1
cdr3_aa: ASSNGPSGGYNEQF

clone_size: once
v_call: TRBV20-1
j_call: NA
cdr3_aa: SARDSGRSSYNEQY

clone_size: NA
v_call: TRBV5-1
j_call: TRBJ2-7
cdr3_aa: ASSLDGTLYNEQY

clone_size: NA
v_call: TRBV10-2
j_call: TRBJ2-4
cdr3_aa: ASSVGEQNIQY

clone_size: NA
v_call: TRBV7-2
j_call: TRBJ2-3
cdr3_aa: ASSKYRDVSTDTQY

clone_size: NA
v_call: TRBV27
j_call: TRBJ2-7
cdr3_aa: ASSLGTGPSHEQY

clone_size: NA
v_call: TRBV5-1
j_call: TRBJ2-5
cdr3_aa: ASSLGASGQETQY

clone_size: NA
v_call: TRBV6-1
j_call: TRBJ1-1
cdr3_aa: ASSARTAMNTEAF

clone_size: NA
v_call: TRBV20-1
j_call: TRBJ2-7
cdr3_aa: SARDRSISYEQY

clone_size: few
v_call: TRBV12-3/TRBV12-4
j_call: TRBJ2-5
cdr3_aa: ASSLPRGWAQY

clone_size: NA
v_call: TRBV6-5
j_call: TRBJ2-1
cdr3_aa: ASSSRAGLAGPNEQF

clone_size: few
v_call: TRBV7-9
j_call: TRBJ1-5
cdr3_aa: ASSKGGDSNQPQH

clone_size: NA
v_call: TRBV24-1
j_call: TRBJ2-1
cdr3_aa: ATSDSSSPYNEQF

clone_size: once
v_call: TRBV7-2
j_call: TRBJ1-2
cdr3_aa: ASSLEKVVRGYT

clone_size: NA
v_call: TRBV7-2
j_call: TRBJ2-1
cdr3_aa: ASSSTGGMETQF

clone_size: few
v_call: TRBV29-1
j_call: TRBJ2-7
cdr3_aa: SVSTSGSSAEQY

clone_size: few
v_call: TRBV5-1
j_call: TRBJ2-3
cdr3_aa: ASSLTGRTYTDTQY

clone_size: once
v_call: TRBV20-1
j_call: TRBJ1-5
cdr3_aa: SARDLWGRDRHQPQH

clone_size: few
v_call: TRBV7-2
j_call: TRBJ2-7
cdr3_aa: ASSSILLEQY

clone_size: NA
v_call: TRBV6-2/TRBV6-3
j_call: TRBJ1-2
cdr3_aa: ASSGQGLGEGYT

clone_size: NA
v_call: TRBV4-2
j_call: TRBJ2-1
cdr3_aa: ASSQGIDEQF

clone_size: NA
v_call: TRBV3-1
j_call: TRBJ2-1
cdr3_aa: ASSQVGGRSYNEQF

clone_size: many
v_call: TRBV29-1
j_call: TRBJ2-7
cdr3_aa: SVAYQGAEQY

clone_size: NA
v_call: TRBV4-3
j_call: TRBJ2-1
cdr3_aa: ASSQSRGREQF

clone_size: NA
v_call: TRBV20-1
j_call: TRBJ1-5
cdr3_aa: SARDTGGNQPQH

clone_size: few
v_call: TRBV4-3
j_call: TRBJ2-6
cdr3_aa: ASSQDFPAGANVLT

clone_size: NA
v_call: TRBV18
j_call: TRBJ2-1
cdr3_aa: ASSPPNGNEQF

clone_size: few
v_call: TRBV5-1
j_call: TRBJ2-3
cdr3_aa: ASSLGFGTDTQY

clone_size: NA
v_call: TRBV2
j_call: NA
cdr3_aa: ASSAEAGSSYNEQY

clone_size: once
v_call: TRBV18
j_call: TRBJ2-1
cdr3_aa: ASSPNRASSYNEQF

clone_size: few
v_call: TRBV5-1
j_call: TRBJ2-7
cdr3_aa: ASSLASQTYEQY

clone_size: NA
v_call: TRBV6-6
j_call: TRBJ2-7
cdr3_aa: ASSPGRVNEQY

clone_size: NA
v_call: TRBV4-3
j_call: TRBJ1-2
cdr3_aa: ASSQDVGTDGYT

clone_size: few
v_call: TRBV27
j_call: TRBJ1-1
cdr3_aa: ASSFHRDTEAF

clone_size: NA
v_call: TRBV7-2
j_call: TRBJ2-3
cdr3_aa: ASSAYIDTQY